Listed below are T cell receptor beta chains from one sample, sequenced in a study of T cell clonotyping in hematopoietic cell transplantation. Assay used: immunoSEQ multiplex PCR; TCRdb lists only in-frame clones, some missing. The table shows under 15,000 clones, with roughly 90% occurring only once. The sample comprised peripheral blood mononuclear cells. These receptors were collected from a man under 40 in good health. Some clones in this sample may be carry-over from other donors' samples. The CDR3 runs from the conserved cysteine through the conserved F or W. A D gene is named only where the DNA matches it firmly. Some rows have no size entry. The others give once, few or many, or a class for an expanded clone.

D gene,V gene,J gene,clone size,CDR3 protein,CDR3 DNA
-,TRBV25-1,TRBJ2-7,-,CASSDRIPYEQYF,TGTGCCAGCAGTGACAGGATCCCCTACGAGCAGTACTTC
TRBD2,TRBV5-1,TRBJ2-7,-,CASSLTSATSYEQYF,TGCGCCAGCAGCTTGACTAGCGCGACCTCCTACGAGCAGTACTTC
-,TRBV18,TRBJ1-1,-,CASSFGQNTEAFF,TGTGCCAGCTCATTCGGACAGAACACTGAAGCTTTCTTT
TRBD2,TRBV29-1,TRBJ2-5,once,CSVSRTSGGAGETQYF,TGCAGCGTTTCCCGGACTAGCGGGGGGGCAGGTGAGACCCAGTACTTC
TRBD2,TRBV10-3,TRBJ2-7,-,CAISETSGFTYEQYF,TGTGCCATCAGCGAGACTAGCGGATTCACCTACGAGCAGTACTTC
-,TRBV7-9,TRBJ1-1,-,CASSLDASLNTEAFF,TGTGCCAGCAGCTTAGATGCCAGCTTGAACACTGAAGCTTTCTTT
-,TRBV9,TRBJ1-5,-,CASSPRQFNQPQHF,TGTGCCAGCAGCCCGAGGCAGTTCAATCAGCCCCAGCATTTT
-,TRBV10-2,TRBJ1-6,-,CASSEPEGFPYNSPLHF,TGCGCCAGCAGTGAACCGGAGGGATTTCCATATAATTCACCCCTCCACTTT
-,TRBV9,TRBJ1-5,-,CASSGWDINQPQHF,TGTGCCAGCAGCGGATGGGACATCAATCAGCCCCAGCATTTT
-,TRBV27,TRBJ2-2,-,CASSPGPFGELFF,TGTGCCAGCAGTCCCGGACCTTTCGGGGAGCTGTTTTTT
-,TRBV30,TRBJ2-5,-,CAWEKETQYF,TGTGCCTGGGAGAAAGAGACCCAGTACTTC
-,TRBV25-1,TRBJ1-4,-,CATQTELNEKLFF,TGTGCCACCCAGACAGAATTGAATGAAAAACTGTTTTTT
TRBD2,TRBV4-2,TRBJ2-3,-,CASSQESSGGADTQYF,TGTGCCAGCAGCCAAGAATCTAGCGGGGGGGCCGATACGCAGTATTTT
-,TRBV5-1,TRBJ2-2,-,CASSLELNTGELFF,TGCGCCAGCAGCTTGGAACTGAACACCGGGGAGCTGTTTTTT
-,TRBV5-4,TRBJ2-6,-,CASSLGQGSLSGANVLTF,TGTGCCAGCAGCTTGGGGCAGGGGAGTCTCTCTGGGGCCAACGTCCTGACTTTC
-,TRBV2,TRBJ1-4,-,CASRRGSFATNEKLFF,TGTGCCAGCAGAAGGGGGAGCTTTGCAACTAATGAAAAACTGTTTTTT
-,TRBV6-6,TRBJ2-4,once,CASSSPGDRAKNIQYF,TGTGCCAGCAGCAGCCCCGGCGACAGGGCCAAAAACATTCAGTACTTC
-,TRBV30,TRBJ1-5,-,CAWTRQGTNQPQHF,TGTGCCTGGACCCGCCAGGGTACCAATCAGCCCCAGCATTTT
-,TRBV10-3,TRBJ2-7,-,CAIKSRDIHEQYF,TGTGCCATCAAGTCCCGGGACATCCACGAGCAGTACTTC
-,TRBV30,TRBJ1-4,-,CAWKGVATNEKLFF,TGTGCCTGGAAAGGGGTTGCAACTAATGAAAAACTGTTTTTT
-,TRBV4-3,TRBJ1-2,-,CASSQDGVSYGYTF,TGCGCCAGCAGCCAAGATGGCGTATCCTATGGCTACACCTTC
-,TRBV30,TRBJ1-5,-,CAWSVRGNQPQHF,TGTGCCTGGAGTGTGAGGGGCAATCAGCCCCAGCATTTT
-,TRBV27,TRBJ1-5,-,CASRVSGRNRNQPQHF,TGTGCCAGCAGGGTGTCAGGGAGAAATCGCAATCAGCCCCAGCATTTT
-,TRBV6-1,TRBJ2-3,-,CASSESGLKEYF,TGTGCCAGCAGTGAATCCGGTCTTAAGGAGTATTTT
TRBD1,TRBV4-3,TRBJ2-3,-,CASSHTGTGVRGTQYF,TGCGCCAGCAGCCATACCGGGACAGGGGTGCGAGGTACGCAGTATTTT
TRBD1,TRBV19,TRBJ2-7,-,CASRQGDEQYF,TGTGCCAGTAGACAGGGGGACGAGCAGTACTTC
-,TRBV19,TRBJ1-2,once,CASSIAGVEYGYTF,TGTGCCAGTAGTATAGCGGGAGTCGAGTATGGCTACACCTTC
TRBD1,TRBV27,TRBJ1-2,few,CASSHNPDRVGGYTF,TGTGCCAGCAGTCATAACCCCGACAGGGTGGGTGGCTACACCTTC
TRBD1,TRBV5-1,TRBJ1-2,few,CASSLDGQGARGYTF,TGCGCCAGCAGCTTGGACGGACAGGGGGCGAGGGGCTACACCTTC
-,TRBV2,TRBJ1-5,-,CASNIRDVNQPQHF,TGTGCCAGCAACATCCGGGACGTCAATCAGCCCCAGCATTTT
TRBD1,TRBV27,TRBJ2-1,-,CASNPPGGEKEQFF,TGTGCCAGCAATCCCCCAGGGGGAGAAAAAGAGCAGTTCTTC
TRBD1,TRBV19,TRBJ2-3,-,CASSLRQGTSVGGTQYF,TGTGCCAGTAGCTTAAGACAGGGTACCTCGGTGGGCGGGACGCAGTATTTT